This TCR beta chain was recovered during a study of post-analysis software for immune sequencing data. Whole-study findings and limits: Normalized Chao1 diversity in multiple sclerosis patients fell significantly below that of controls. Batch-mates among the samples co-clustered strongly by F measure. Among a few TRBV segments more frequent in patients than controls were TRBV5-6, TRBV5-1 and TRBV20-1.

The CDR3 is 12 residues long. Deletions cut 2 bases from V and 4 bases from J, with 2 bases between. In regard to this clonotype: Its antigen is not identified.

Unique molecular identifiers featured in each of the TCR beta cDNA libraries. Each sample of about 0.95 to 11 million input T cells yielded about 500,000 cDNA molecules, so each molecule approximated one T cell. TCRdb fed the PCR reads into MiXCR, producing one record per CDR3 protein. The sample lists hundreds of thousands of distinct CDR3 sequences, about 60% occurring once. The receptor comes from a girl aged 2 to 9 with multiple sclerosis. The sequenced sample consisted of blood. The V gene is TRBV12-3 or TRBV12-4, the J gene TRBJ1-4, with D unresolved. The CDR3 loop is CASSLFNEKLFF. CDR3 nucleotides: TGTGCCAGCAGTTTATTTAATGAAAAACTGTTTTTT.